These T cell receptor beta chains were read from a single sample in a study of T-cell memory formation after mild COVID-19. Each CDR3 protein gets one entry after TCRdb re-called the 5' RACE reads with MiXCR. The table includes roughly 140,000 distinct CDR3 sequences, 13% to 15% detected once. The sample was PBMCs or a T cell subset sorted from them (not recorded which). The receptors here all came from an adult woman who had mild COVID-19 (a few samples of this study predate the infection). Cell type and time point are not known. Each CDR3 is given with its conserved first and last residue. A D gene is named only where the DNA matches it firmly. Clone size is given for some rows only: seen once, a few or many times, or a class if the clone is expanded.

D,V,size,J,DNA,CDR3
TRBD2,TRBV20-1,-,TRBJ2-7,TGCAGTGCCCCCATAGCGGGTTTCTACGAGCAGTACTTC,CSAPIAGFYEQYF
-,TRBV21-1,few,TRBJ1-3,TGTGCCAGCAGCTCGAACCCGGCAGGCATAGTTGGAAACACCATATATTTT,CASSSNPAGIVGNTIYF
TRBD1,TRBV7-9,few,TRBJ2-7,TGTGCCAGCAGCGGGGGCAGGGGGAATTACGAGCAGTACTTC,CASSGGRGNYEQYF
-,TRBV24-1,once,TRBJ2-1,TGTGCCACCTCTACCCCGGGTCTCGACTACAATGAGCAGTTCTTC,CATSTPGLDYNEQFF
TRBD2,TRBV30,-,TRBJ2-5,TGTGCCTTTCTCCCCGGACTAGAAGAGACCCAGTACTTC,CAFLPGLEETQYF
TRBD2,TRBV9,-,TRBJ2-7,TGTGCCAGCAGCGTAGGGGATAGCGGGGGTCGGGAGCAGTACTTC,CASSVGDSGGREQYF
TRBD1,TRBV9,-,TRBJ1-1,TGTGCCAGCAGCGTAGATTCAACAGGGGCCCCGAACACTGAAGCTTTCTTT,CASSVDSTGAPNTEAFF
-,TRBV6-2/TRBV6-3,many,TRBJ2-7,TGTGCCAGCAGTTACTCTCACTCCTACGAGCAGTACTTC,CASSYSHSYEQYF
-,TRBV6-5,-,TRBJ2-2,TGTGCCAGCAGTTCCTCCGGGCTAGCGACCGGGGAGCTGTTTTTT,CASSSSGLATGELFF
-,TRBV12-3/TRBV12-4,many,TRBJ1-5,TGTGCCAGCAGTAGCGGAGGTAGCAATCAGCCCCAGCATTTT,CASSSGGSNQPQHF
TRBD1,TRBV27,-,TRBJ2-1,TGTGCCAGCAGTTTCCCGGACAGGGAAGGGAACAATGAGCAGTTCTTC,CASSFPDREGNNEQFF
-,TRBV4-1,-,TRBJ1-3,TGCGCCAGCAGCCACATCACAGGGAACGCTAACCCTGGAAACACCATATATTTT,CASSHITGNANPGNTIYF
-,TRBV7-9,-,TRBJ2-1,TGTGCCAGCAGCTCCCCGTTCGGGGACAATGAGCAGTTCTTC,CASSSPFGDNEQFF
TRBD1,TRBV19,few,TRBJ2-5,TGTGCCAGTAGTCCAGGGGACAGGGGGCAAGAGACCCAGTACTTC,CASSPGDRGQETQYF
-,TRBV4-1,-,TRBJ2-2,TGCGCCAGCAGCCAAGGGCCTGCGGGTGTCACCGGGGAGCTGTTTTTT,CASSQGPAGVTGELFF
-,TRBV6-6,few,TRBJ1-4,TGTGCCAGCAGTTACAGCGAAACCGGGACCGGAATGGGTGAAAAACTGTTTTTT,CASSYSETGTGMGEKLFF
-,TRBV29-1,-,TRBJ2-5,TGCAGCGTAGAACAAGAGACCCAGTACTTC,CSVEQETQYF
-,TRBV15,few,TRBJ1-1,TGTGCCACCAGCAGAGGTCAGGGATCGCGGGAAGCTTTCTTT,CATSRGQGSREAFF
-,TRBV9,-,TRBJ2-2,TGTGCCCGGCGTCGGGTGAACACCGGGGAGCTGTTTTTT,CARRRVNTGELFF
TRBD2,TRBV7-7,few,TRBJ2-1,TGTGCTAGCAGCTTAGAGACTAGCGGCTACAATGAGCAGTTCTTC,CASSLETSGYNEQFF
TRBD2,TRBV29-1,few,TRBJ2-1,TGCAGCGTTGTTCAAGCGGGGGGGTACAATGAGCAGTTCTTC,CSVVQAGGYNEQFF
TRBD1,TRBV5-1,-,TRBJ2-7,TGCGCCAGCAGCTGGGGACAGGCGAGCTCCTACGAGCAGTACTTC,CASSWGQASSYEQYF
TRBD2,TRBV4-3,-,TRBJ2-1,TGCGCCAGCACCCCCGGCAGCGGGACCCACAATGAGCAGTTCTTC,CASTPGSGTHNEQFF
TRBD2,TRBV4-3,-,TRBJ2-7,TGCGCCAGCAGCCAAGGGACTAGCCGGACGGGCGAGCAGTACTTC,CASSQGTSRTGEQYF
-,TRBV4-2,few,TRBJ2-1,TGTGCCAGCAGCCACCAAACCGTCGCGGGGGACACCTACAATGAGCAGTTCTTC,CASSHQTVAGDTYNEQFF
TRBD1,TRBV2,-,TRBJ2-7,TGTGCCAGCAAATCCCGTGACAGGGTTTACGAGCAGTACTTC,CASKSRDRVYEQYF
TRBD1,TRBV5-1,-,TRBJ1-1,TGCGCCAGCAGCAGTAACAGGGGCGTGGACACTGAAGCTTTCTTT,CASSSNRGVDTEAFF
-,TRBV4-1,few,TRBJ2-5,TGCGCCAGCAGCCAGGCGCCGGGACCGGCCTTCCAAGAGACCCAGTACTTC,CASSQAPGPAFQETQYF
TRBD1,TRBV5-1,-,TRBJ2-7,TGCGCCAGCGGCCTGGGACAGGGGGTCGACGAGCAGTACTTC,CASGLGQGVDEQYF
-,TRBV6-2/TRBV6-3,-,TRBJ2-7,TGTGCCAGCAGTTACGGGGGCCCCTACGAGCAGTACTTC,CASSYGGPYEQYF
-,TRBV13,-,TRBJ2-5,TGTGCCAGCAGCCTCCGACACTACGGAGGGGAGACCCAGTACTTC,CASSLRHYGGETQYF
-,TRBV7-3,few,TRBJ1-1,TGTGCCAGCAGCCCACTGGGCCTCTCGTTTAAGATTGAGGACACTGAAGCTTTCTTT,CASSPLGLSFKIEDTEAFF
TRBD2,TRBV3-1,many,TRBJ2-3,TGTGCCAGCAGCCAAGACCTGTCGATTAGCGGGGGGTCCCGTGGTACGCAGTATTTT,CASSQDLSISGGSRGTQYF
-,TRBV12-3/TRBV12-4,few,TRBJ1-3,TGTGCCAGCAACTCGGGGGGTTCTGGAAACACCATATATTTT,CASNSGGSGNTIYF
-,TRBV5-1,-,TRBJ1-3,TGCGCCAGCAGCTTGGGGACCTCTGGAAACACCATATATTTT,CASSLGTSGNTIYF
TRBD1,TRBV5-6,-,TRBJ2-3,TGTGCCAGCAGCTCCGACAGGGGGGGCACAGATACGCAGTATTTT,CASSSDRGGTDTQYF
-,TRBV7-6,few,TRBJ2-7,TGTGCCAGCAGCTTAGGCCCGGGACCCCCCTACGAGCAGTACTTC,CASSLGPGPPYEQYF
-,TRBV12-3/TRBV12-4,few,TRBJ1-2,TGTGCCAGCAGTTACGGGAACTATGGCTACACCTTC,CASSYGNYGYTF
-,TRBV5-1,-,TRBJ1-2,TGCGCCAGCAGCTCGACCATGCGGGACTATGGCTACACCTTC,CASSSTMRDYGYTF
TRBD2,TRBV6-5,few,TRBJ2-3,TGTGCCAGCAGTAGCGGGACTGGGGCTCTAACAGATACGCAGTATTTT,CASSSGTGALTDTQYF
-,TRBV11-2,few,TRBJ1-1,TGTGCCAGCAGCTTAGGGGGGGGGGACACTGAAGCTTTCTTT,CASSLGGGDTEAFF
-,TRBV5-1,few,TRBJ2-2,TGCGCCAGCAGCTTGGACGGCTCGAACACCGGGGAGCTGTTTTTT,CASSLDGSNTGELFF
-,TRBV5-4,-,TRBJ2-3,TGTGCCAGCAGCTTGGAGGGACACCGTAGCACAGATACGCAGTATTTT,CASSLEGHRSTDTQYF
TRBD1,TRBV4-1,few,TRBJ2-7,TGCGCCAGCAGCCAAGCCCGGACAGGGGAGCAGTACTTC,CASSQARTGEQYF
TRBD1,TRBV6-6,-,TRBJ1-1,TGTGCCAGCAGTAAGACAGGGGGCGCGGGAACTGAAGCTTTCTTT,CASSKTGGAGTEAFF
-,TRBV5-1,-,TRBJ2-1,TGCGCCAGCAGCTACGGGAGTGGGAATGAGCAGTTCTTC,CASSYGSGNEQFF
-,TRBV5-8,-,TRBJ2-2,TGTGCCAGCACCCCGCTAACCGGGCGCAACACCGGGGAGCTGTTTTTT,CASTPLTGRNTGELFF
-,TRBV14,few,TRBJ1-1,TGTGCCAGCAGCGACCGGGACGGTGAAGCTTTCTTT,CASSDRDGEAFF
TRBD2,TRBV29-1,-,TRBJ2-5,TGCAGCGTTTTATACTCCGGGACTAGCGGATTCCAAGAGACCCAGTACTTC,CSVLYSGTSGFQETQYF
TRBD2,TRBV24-1,-,TRBJ2-7,TGTGCCACCAGTGCGGGACTAGCGGGAGATAGCCCGGACGAGCAGTACTTC,CATSAGLAGDSPDEQYF
TRBD1,TRBV7-9,-,TRBJ2-1,TGTGCCAGCAGCCAGGCGGGGACAGGTGACAATGAGCAGTTCTTC,CASSQAGTGDNEQFF
TRBD1,TRBV27,-,TRBJ2-7,TGTGCCAGCAGCATCCGGGACAGGGTCCACGAGCAGTACTTC,CASSIRDRVHEQYF
TRBD2,TRBV6-4,-,TRBJ2-7,TGTGCCAGCAGGGAACTAGCGATGAGCTCCTACGAGCAGTACTTC,CASRELAMSSYEQYF
-,TRBV25-1,many,TRBJ1-1,TGTGCCAGCATGGCAGGCAACACTGAAGCTTTCTTT,CASMAGNTEAFF